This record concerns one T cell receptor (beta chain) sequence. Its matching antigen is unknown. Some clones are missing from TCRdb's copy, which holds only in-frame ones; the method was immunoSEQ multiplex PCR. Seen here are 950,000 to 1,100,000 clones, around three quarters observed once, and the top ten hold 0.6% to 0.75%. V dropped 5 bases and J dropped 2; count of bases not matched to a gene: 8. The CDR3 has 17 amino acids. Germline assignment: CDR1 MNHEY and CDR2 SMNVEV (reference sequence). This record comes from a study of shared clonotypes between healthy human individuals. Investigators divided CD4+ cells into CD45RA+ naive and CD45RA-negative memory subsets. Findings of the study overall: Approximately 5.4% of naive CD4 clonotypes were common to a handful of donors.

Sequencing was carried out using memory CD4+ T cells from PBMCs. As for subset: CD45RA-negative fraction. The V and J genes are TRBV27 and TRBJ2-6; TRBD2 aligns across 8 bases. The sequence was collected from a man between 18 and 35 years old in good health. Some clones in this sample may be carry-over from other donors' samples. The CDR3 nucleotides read TGTGCCAGCAGTACCGGGACTAGGGGGACTGGGGCCAACGTCCTGACTTTC. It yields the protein CASSTGTRGTGANVLTF.